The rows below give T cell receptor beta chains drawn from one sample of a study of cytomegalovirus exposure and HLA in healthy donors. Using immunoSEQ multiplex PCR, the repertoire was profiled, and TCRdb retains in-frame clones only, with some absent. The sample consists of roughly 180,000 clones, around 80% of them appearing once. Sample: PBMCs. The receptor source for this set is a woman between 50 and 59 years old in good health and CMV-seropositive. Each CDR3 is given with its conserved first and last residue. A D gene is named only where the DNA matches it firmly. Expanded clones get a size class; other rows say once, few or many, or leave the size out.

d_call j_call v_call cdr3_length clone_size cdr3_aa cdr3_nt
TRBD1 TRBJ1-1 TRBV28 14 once CASSLTGVNTEAFF TGTGCCAGCAGTTTAACAGGGGTTAACACTGAAGCTTTCTTT
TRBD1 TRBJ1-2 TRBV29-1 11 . CSVEDRASYTF TGCAGCGTGGAGGACAGGGCTAGCTACACCTTC
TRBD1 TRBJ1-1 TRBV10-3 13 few CAISDSGGTEAFF TGTGCCATCAGTGATTCAGGGGGCACTGAAGCTTTCTTT
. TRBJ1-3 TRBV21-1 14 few CASRNRYSGNTIYF TGTGCCAGCAGAAATAGATACTCTGGAAACACCATATATTTT
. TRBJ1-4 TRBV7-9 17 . CASSSAFETRASEKLFF TGTGCCAGCAGCTCAGCCTTTGAGACCCGAGCGAGTGAAAAACTGTTTTTT
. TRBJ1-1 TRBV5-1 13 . CASSETVNTEAFF TGCGCCAGCAGCGAGACAGTGAACACTGAAGCTTTCTTT
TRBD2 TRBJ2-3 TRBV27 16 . CASRPWGLAGGDTQYF TGTGCCAGCAGACCTTGGGGACTAGCGGGAGGAGATACGCAGTATTTT
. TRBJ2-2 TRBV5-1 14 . CASSLGPGDGELFF TGCGCCAGCAGCTTGGGCCCCGGGGACGGGGAGCTGTTTTTT
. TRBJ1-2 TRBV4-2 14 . CASSPTDWSYGYTF TGTGCCAGCAGTCCGACGGACTGGAGCTATGGCTACACCTTC
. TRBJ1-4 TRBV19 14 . CASRHRATNEKLFF TGTGCCAGTAGGCATCGGGCAACTAATGAAAAACTGTTTTTT
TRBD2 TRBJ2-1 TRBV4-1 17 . CASSLGTSWERYNEQFF TGCGCCAGCAGCCTTGGGACTAGCTGGGAACGCTACAATGAGCAGTTCTTC
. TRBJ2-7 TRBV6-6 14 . CASSTGDSSYEQYF TGTGCCAGCAGTACGGGGGACAGCTCCTACGAGCAGTACTTC
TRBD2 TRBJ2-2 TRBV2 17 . CASGARGTSGNTGELFF TGTGCCAGCGGAGCAAGAGGGACTAGCGGGAACACCGGGGAGCTGTTTTTT
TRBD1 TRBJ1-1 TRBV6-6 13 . CMTGDRGYTEAFF TGTATGACAGGGGATAGAGGATACACTGAAGCTTTCTTT
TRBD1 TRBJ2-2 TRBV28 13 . CASRQGAVGELFF TGTGCCAGCAGGCAGGGGGCGGTCGGGGAGCTGTTTTTT
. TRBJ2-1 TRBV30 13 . CAWTGNSYNEQFF TGTGCCTGGACAGGCAACTCTTACAATGAGCAGTTCTTC
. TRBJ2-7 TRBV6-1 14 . CASSEAGAGHEQYF TGTGCCAGCAGTGAAGCGGGAGCAGGACACGAGCAGTACTTC
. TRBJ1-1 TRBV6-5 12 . CASSLRQPEAFF TGTGCCAGCAGTCTTCGACAACCTGAAGCTTTCTTT
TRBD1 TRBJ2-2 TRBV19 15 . CASSRVQGGAGELFF TGTGCCAGTAGTAGAGTACAGGGGGGCGCCGGGGAGCTGTTTTTT
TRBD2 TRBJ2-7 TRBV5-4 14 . CASSFWRGDYEQYF TGTGCCAGCAGCTTTTGGCGGGGGGACTACGAGCAGTACTTC
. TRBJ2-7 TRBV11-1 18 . CASSPTVRQAVLTYEQYF TGTGCCAGCAGCCCGACGGTAAGACAGGCCGTCCTCACCTACGAGCAGTACTTC
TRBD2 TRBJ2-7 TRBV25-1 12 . CATGTSFHEQYF TGTGCTACCGGGACTAGCTTCCACGAGCAGTACTTC
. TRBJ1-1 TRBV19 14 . CASSNGAENTEAFF TGTGCCAGTAGCAATGGAGCAGAAAACACTGAAGCTTTCTTT
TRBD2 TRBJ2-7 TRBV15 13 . CATSPSGNYEQYF TGTGCCACCAGCCCTAGCGGGAACTACGAGCAGTACTTC
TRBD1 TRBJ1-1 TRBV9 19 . CASSVVHGGTGFGNTEAFF TGTGCCAGCAGCGTAGTCCACGGAGGGACAGGGTTCGGGAACACTGAAGCTTTCTTT
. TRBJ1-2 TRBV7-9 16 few CSSSLGSRGAFYGYTF TGTTCCAGCAGCTTAGGTAGTCGGGGGGCCTTTTATGGCTACACCTTC
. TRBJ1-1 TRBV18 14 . CASSPINGNTEAFF TGTGCCAGCTCACCAATTAACGGGAACACTGAAGCTTTCTTT
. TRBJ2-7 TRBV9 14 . CASSISGSSYEQYF TGTGCCAGCAGCATTAGCGGTAGCTCCTACGAGCAGTACTTC
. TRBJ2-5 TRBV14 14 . CASSQVIRKETQYF TGTGCCAGCAGCCAAGTGATCAGAAAAGAGACCCAGTACTTC
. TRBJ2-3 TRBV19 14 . CASSIRRGRDTQYF TGTGCCAGTAGTATAAGGAGGGGAAGGGATACGCAGTATTTT
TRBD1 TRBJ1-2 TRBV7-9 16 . CSSSLAGQGGLYGYTF TGTTCCAGCAGCTTAGCGGGACAGGGGGGCCTCTATGGCTACACCTTC
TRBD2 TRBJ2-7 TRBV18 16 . CASSPSILTSLYEQYF TGTGCCAGCTCACCCTCAATTTTGACTAGCTTGTACGAGCAGTACTTC
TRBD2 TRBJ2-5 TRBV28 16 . CASSSPGLAGQETQYF TGTGCCAGCAGTTCACCGGGACTAGCGGGGCAAGAGACCCAGTACTTC
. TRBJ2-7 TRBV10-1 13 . CASSPSGVDEQYF TGCGCCAGCAGTCCCAGCGGCGTGGACGAGCAGTACTTC
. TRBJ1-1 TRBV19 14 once CASSIAGQITEAFF TGTGCCAGTAGTATAGCGGGACAAATCACTGAAGCTTTCTTT
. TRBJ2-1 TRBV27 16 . CASSLIIGASYNEQFF TGTGCCAGCAGTTTAATTATAGGGGCGTCCTACAATGAGCAGTTCTTC
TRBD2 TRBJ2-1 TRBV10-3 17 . CAISEQGDRTSGREQFF TGTGCCATCAGTGAGCAAGGAGATAGGACTAGCGGTAGGGAGCAGTTCTTC
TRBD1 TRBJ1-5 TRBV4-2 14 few CASADRGTNQPQHF TGTGCCAGCGCCGACAGGGGGACCAATCAGCCCCAGCATTTT
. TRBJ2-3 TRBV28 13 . CASSSGEPDTQYF TGTGCCAGCAGTTCAGGGGAACCAGATACGCAGTATTTT
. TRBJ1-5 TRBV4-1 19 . CASSHITGLSFNSNQPQHF TGCGCCAGCAGCCACATCACAGGCCTCTCCTTTAATAGCAATCAGCCCCAGCATTTT
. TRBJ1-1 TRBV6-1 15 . CASSERTSGGTEAFF TGTGCCAGCAGTGAAAGAACTTCGGGGGGTACTGAAGCTTTCTTT
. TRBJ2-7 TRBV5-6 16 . CASSLAKGLIPYEQYF TGTGCCAGCAGCTTGGCCAAGGGACTTATTCCCTACGAGCAGTACTTC
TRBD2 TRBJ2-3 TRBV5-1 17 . CASSRGTSGGGTDTQYF TGCGCCAGCAGCAGAGGGACTAGCGGGGGAGGGACAGATACGCAGTATTTT